Reported below is one T cell receptor (beta chain). The antigen is unknown. The record originates from a study of cytomegalovirus exposure and HLA in healthy donors. Trimming left V 3 bases short and J 2 bases short, with 11 bases between. CDR1 SGHRS and CDR2 YFSETQ come from the germline V gene. This CDR3 has 14 residues. Study-wide findings and caveats: In an earlier analysis, most TCR beta V segments were productive about 87% or about 30% of the time.

The PCR made use of 60 Vbeta and 13 Jbeta primers. Data came from immunoSEQ multiplex PCR; TCRdb stores just in-frame clones and leaves some out. Altogether tens of thousands of clones are present, around 80% being singletons, with the ten largest covering about 53%. This TCR derives from a man aged 50 or older in good health and CMV-seropositive. The specimen was PBMCs. The chain links TRBV5-1 to TRBJ1-1; D possibly corresponds to TRBD1 (6 bases). In nucleotides, the CDR3 is TGCGCCAGCAGCTCGGGACACCCAAACACTGAAGCTTTCTTT. As protein: CASSSGHPNTEAFF.